Shown below are 22 T cell receptor beta chains from a single sample sequenced in a study of T cells after posttransplantation cyclophosphamide. Profiled with immunoSEQ multiplex PCR; TCRdb holds only in-frame clones, not every one. The sample yields about 52,000 clones, 94% seen once. The source material was PBMCs. Every receptor here comes from a woman in her 30s in good health and a related stem cell transplant donor.

This chain joins TRBV6-5 and TRBJ1-1, with TRBD1 matching 8 bases. The CDR3 consists of 15 residues. V lost 5 bases, J lost 0 bases, and 5 bases stayed unmatched. Germline CDR1 reads MNHEY; CDR2 reads SVGAGI. The CDR3 spells CASSLTGGLNTEAFF. The CDR3 coding sequence is TGTGCCAGCAGTCTTACAGGGGGATTGAACACTGAAGCTTTCTTT.

This rearrangement joins TRBV7-6 to TRBJ2-1; perhaps TRBD2 as D (5 bases). Germline values: CDR1 SGHVS, CDR2 FNYEAQ. The V end was cut by 5 bases, the J end by 10 bases, with 15 bases between. CDR3 length: 13 residues. CDR3 in amino acids: CASSKDSRPEQFF. CDR3 nucleotides: TGTGCCAGCAGCAAGGACTCGCGCCCCGAGCAGTTCTTC.

Worth noting for this clone: Other DNA sequences of this sample code for an identical CDR3. The V call is TRBV4-3, the J call TRBJ1-5; a possible D gene is TRBD1 (5 bases). The CDR3 covers 17 residues. Germline CDR1 LGHNA, CDR2 YSLEER. Trimming pared 0 bases from V and 5 bases from J, leaving 17 bases between. In nucleotides, the CDR3 is TGCGCCAGCAGCCAAGATTGGCCCTCAGGGAGGGATCAGCCCCAGCATTTT. Translating gives CASSQDWPSGRDQPQHF.

The chain uses TRBV27 and TRBJ2-1; D might be TRBD1 (6 bases). The germline V and J ends were trimmed by 5 bases and 4 bases, with 15 bases remaining between them. The CDR3 sequence is 15 residues long. Germline V gene sequence: CDR1 MNHEY, CDR2 SMNVEV (reference sequence). CDR3: CASSRGGQSYNEQFF. In DNA, the CDR3 is TGTGCCAGCAGTCGTGGGGGACAATCATACAATGAGCAGTTCTTC.

The genes are TRBV21-1 and TRBJ2-3; TRBD1 is the table's D call and was not checked against the DNA. TRBV21-1 is labeled a pseudogene. CDR3 length: 20 residues. The CDR3 is CASSEKGGTRDRGYTDTQYF. The CDR3 DNA sequence: TGTGCCAGCAGCGAAAAAGGGGGGACCCGGGACAGGGGTTACACAGATACGCAGTATTTT.

This sequence joins TRBV9 and TRBJ2-3, with TRBD2 matching 12 bases. The CDR3 spans 16 residues. Losses at the gene ends were 4 bases for V and 0 bases for J; bases not matched to a gene: 3. CDR1 and CDR2 (germline): SGDLS, YYNGEE. Here the CDR3 reads CASSRLAGGSTDTQYF. CDR3 nucleotide sequence: TGTGCCAGCAGCCGGCTAGCGGGGGGGAGCACAGATACGCAGTATTTT.

V is TRBV6-5 and J is TRBJ2-5; no firm D call. V was pared by 5 bases and J by 1 base, with 8 bases between. Per the germline V gene, CDR1 is MNHEY and CDR2 is SVGAGI. The CDR3 spans 13 residues. The CDR3 protein is CASSKRTQETQYF. The CDR3 nucleotides are TGTGCCAGCAGTAAGCGAACCCAAGAGACCCAGTACTTC.

This chain uses TRBV7-9 with TRBJ2-5, with D possibly being TRBD1 (5 bases). Germline CDR1 is SEHNR and CDR2 is FQNEAQ (reference sequence). This CDR3 is built from 15 residues. V lost 1 base to trimming and J lost 5 bases, with 14 bases between them. The CDR3 here is CASSLVGQGGETQYF. The CDR3, as DNA: TGTGCCAGCAGCTTAGTCGGTCAGGGTGGGGAGACCCAGTACTTC.

The chain employs TRBV11-2 and TRBJ2-1, with D possibly matching TRBD2 (7 bases). The CDR3 is 18 amino acids. Germline V gives CDR1 SGHAT, CDR2 FQNNGV. The V and J ends lost 5 bases and 0 bases respectively, with 20 bases between them. The CDR3 region has the DNA TGTGCCAGCAGCGATTGGCGGGGGCTTCGGAGCTCCTACAATGAGCAGTTCTTC. This sequence encodes CASSDWRGLRSSYNEQFF.

This clone was observed a handful of times. The gene calls are TRBV5-1 and TRBJ1-3; a weak D match, TRBD1 (5 bases). CDR3 length equals 14 residues. Germline CDR1 reads SGHRS; CDR2 reads YFSETQ. V shed 0 bases and J shed 8 bases, with 12 bases lying between them. The CDR3 sequence is CASSLAGGEDTIYF. The CDR3 DNA follows: TGCGCCAGCAGCTTGGCGGGAGGGGAGGACACCATATATTTT.

The chain is built from TRBV19 and TRBJ2-1, with D possibly TRBD1 on 5 matching bases. The CDR3 totals 16 residues. The V and J ends lost 6 bases and 0 bases respectively, with 15 bases between them. Germline CDR1 is LNHDA and CDR2 is SQIVND (reference sequence). The CDR3 spells CASSPHTGSSYNEQFF. The DNA of the CDR3 is TGTGCCAGTAGCCCACATACAGGCAGCTCCTACAATGAGCAGTTCTTC.

This clone came up a few times. The chain joins TRBV10-3 to TRBJ1-5; TRBD1 matches 10 bases. J gave up 5 bases and V 11 bases, and 6 bases lay outside the gene matches. The length of the CDR3 is 13 residues. The V gene's germline CDR1 is ENHRY and CDR2 SYGVKD. As DNA, the CDR3 is TGTGCCGCCCGGGACAGGGGCGATCAGCCCCAGCATTTT. The encoded protein is CAARDRGDQPQHF.

The chain joins TRBV6-1 to TRBJ2-7; 10 bases map to TRBD1. The V gene's germline CDR1 is MNHNS and CDR2 SASEGT. V dropped 4 bases and J dropped 3; count of bases not matched to a gene: 15. The CDR3 extends over 18 amino acids. The CDR3 sequence: CASSAQGQGVGNRYEQYF. The CDR3 bases are TGTGCCAGCAGTGCCCAAGGACAGGGGGTTGGGAACCGCTACGAGCAGTACTTC.

The genes are TRBV6-5 and TRBJ2-5; a possible D gene is TRBD1 (6 bases). The germline CDR1 and CDR2 sequences are MNHEY and SVGAGI. The CDR3 runs to 16 residues. The ends were cut back, 1 base at V and 2 bases at J, with 14 bases in the middle. This CDR3 is CASSYFFSDRQETQYF. In DNA form, the CDR3 reads TGTGCCAGCAGTTACTTTTTCTCCGACAGGCAAGAGACCCAGTACTTC.

The J gene is TRBJ2-7, the V gene TRBV6-5, with 9 bases fitting TRBD1. The V gene end was trimmed by 2 bases and the J gene end by 2 bases; junction bases not matched to a gene: 4. Germline V lookup: CDR1 MNHEY, CDR2 SVGAGI. CDR3 length: 15 amino acids. The CDR3 sequence: CASSYDWDRAYEQYF. CDR3 bases: TGTGCCAGCAGTTACGATTGGGACAGGGCCTACGAGCAGTACTTC.

CDR3 loop: CASSSGTGGWGTEAFF. CDR3 DNA: TGTGCCAGCAGCTCTGGGACAGGGGGCTGGGGCACTGAAGCTTTCTTT. This rearrangement joins TRBV7-8 to TRBJ1-1, with 12 bases identical to TRBD1. The CDR3 sequence is 16 residues long. V lost 4 bases, J lost 4 bases, and 7 bases stayed unmatched. Germline V gene sequence: CDR1 SGHVS, CDR2 FQNEAQ.

V is TRBV13 and J is TRBJ1-6; TRBD1 matches at 9 bases. The CDR3 extends over 15 amino acids. J gave up 6 bases and V 1 base, and 1 base lay outside the gene matches. The germline CDR1 and CDR2 sequences are PRHDT and FYEKMQ (reference sequence). As DNA, the CDR3 is TGTGCCAGCAGCTTAGAGACAGGGGGTAATTCACCCCTCCACTTT. Its translation is CASSLETGGNSPLHF.

This sequence joins TRBV20-1 and TRBJ1-2; D is ambiguous. The CDR3 contains 11 residues. Trimming left V 5 bases short and J 5 bases short, with 9 bases between. The germline CDR1 and CDR2 sequences are DFQATT and SNEGSKA (reference sequence). CDR3 sequence (DNA): TGCAGTGCTTACGTAGCATATGGCTACACCTTC. This encodes CSAYVAYGYTF.

This chain uses TRBV6-1 with TRBJ1-5; 7 bases are shared with TRBD1. The CDR3 sequence is 14 residues long. Trimming at V came to 3 bases and at J to 7 bases, leaving 6 bases not matched to a gene. Germline CDR1 reads MNHNS; CDR2 reads SASEGT. For the CDR3, the DNA is TGTGCCAGCAGTGAGAACCCAGGGGGGCAGCCCCAGCATTTT. Translating it yields CASSENPGGQPQHF.

The chain employs TRBV6-6 and TRBJ1-2, with TRBD1 matching 7 bases. V was pared by 5 bases and J by 2 bases, with 8 bases of the junction left unmatched. The V gene's germline CDR1 is MNHNY and CDR2 SVGAGI (reference sequence). The CDR3 is 15 residues long. CDR3 bases: TGTGCCAGCAGTCACCCTCCGGACAGGAACTATGGCTACACCTTC. Translating gives CASSHPPDRNYGYTF.

This rearrangement joins TRBV30 to TRBJ1-2; D is undetermined. V gave up 2 bases and J gave up 7 bases, with 8 bases separating them. The CDR3 spans 11 residues. CDR1 is GTSNPN, CDR2 SVGIG, per germline (reference sequence). The CDR3 reads CAWSPSTGYTF. CDR3 nucleotides: TGTGCCTGGAGTCCTTCTACTGGCTACACCTTC.

The chain is built from TRBV7-2 and TRBJ1-5; 8 nucleotides align to TRBD1. The CDR3 spans 14 residues. V lost 4 bases to trimming and J lost 5 bases; unmatched junction nucleotides: 4. Germline V gene sequence: CDR1 SGHTA, CDR2 FQGNSA. The CDR3 here is CASSSGQGHQPQHF. Here the CDR3 DNA reads TGTGCCAGCAGCTCTGGACAGGGACATCAGCCCCAGCATTTT.